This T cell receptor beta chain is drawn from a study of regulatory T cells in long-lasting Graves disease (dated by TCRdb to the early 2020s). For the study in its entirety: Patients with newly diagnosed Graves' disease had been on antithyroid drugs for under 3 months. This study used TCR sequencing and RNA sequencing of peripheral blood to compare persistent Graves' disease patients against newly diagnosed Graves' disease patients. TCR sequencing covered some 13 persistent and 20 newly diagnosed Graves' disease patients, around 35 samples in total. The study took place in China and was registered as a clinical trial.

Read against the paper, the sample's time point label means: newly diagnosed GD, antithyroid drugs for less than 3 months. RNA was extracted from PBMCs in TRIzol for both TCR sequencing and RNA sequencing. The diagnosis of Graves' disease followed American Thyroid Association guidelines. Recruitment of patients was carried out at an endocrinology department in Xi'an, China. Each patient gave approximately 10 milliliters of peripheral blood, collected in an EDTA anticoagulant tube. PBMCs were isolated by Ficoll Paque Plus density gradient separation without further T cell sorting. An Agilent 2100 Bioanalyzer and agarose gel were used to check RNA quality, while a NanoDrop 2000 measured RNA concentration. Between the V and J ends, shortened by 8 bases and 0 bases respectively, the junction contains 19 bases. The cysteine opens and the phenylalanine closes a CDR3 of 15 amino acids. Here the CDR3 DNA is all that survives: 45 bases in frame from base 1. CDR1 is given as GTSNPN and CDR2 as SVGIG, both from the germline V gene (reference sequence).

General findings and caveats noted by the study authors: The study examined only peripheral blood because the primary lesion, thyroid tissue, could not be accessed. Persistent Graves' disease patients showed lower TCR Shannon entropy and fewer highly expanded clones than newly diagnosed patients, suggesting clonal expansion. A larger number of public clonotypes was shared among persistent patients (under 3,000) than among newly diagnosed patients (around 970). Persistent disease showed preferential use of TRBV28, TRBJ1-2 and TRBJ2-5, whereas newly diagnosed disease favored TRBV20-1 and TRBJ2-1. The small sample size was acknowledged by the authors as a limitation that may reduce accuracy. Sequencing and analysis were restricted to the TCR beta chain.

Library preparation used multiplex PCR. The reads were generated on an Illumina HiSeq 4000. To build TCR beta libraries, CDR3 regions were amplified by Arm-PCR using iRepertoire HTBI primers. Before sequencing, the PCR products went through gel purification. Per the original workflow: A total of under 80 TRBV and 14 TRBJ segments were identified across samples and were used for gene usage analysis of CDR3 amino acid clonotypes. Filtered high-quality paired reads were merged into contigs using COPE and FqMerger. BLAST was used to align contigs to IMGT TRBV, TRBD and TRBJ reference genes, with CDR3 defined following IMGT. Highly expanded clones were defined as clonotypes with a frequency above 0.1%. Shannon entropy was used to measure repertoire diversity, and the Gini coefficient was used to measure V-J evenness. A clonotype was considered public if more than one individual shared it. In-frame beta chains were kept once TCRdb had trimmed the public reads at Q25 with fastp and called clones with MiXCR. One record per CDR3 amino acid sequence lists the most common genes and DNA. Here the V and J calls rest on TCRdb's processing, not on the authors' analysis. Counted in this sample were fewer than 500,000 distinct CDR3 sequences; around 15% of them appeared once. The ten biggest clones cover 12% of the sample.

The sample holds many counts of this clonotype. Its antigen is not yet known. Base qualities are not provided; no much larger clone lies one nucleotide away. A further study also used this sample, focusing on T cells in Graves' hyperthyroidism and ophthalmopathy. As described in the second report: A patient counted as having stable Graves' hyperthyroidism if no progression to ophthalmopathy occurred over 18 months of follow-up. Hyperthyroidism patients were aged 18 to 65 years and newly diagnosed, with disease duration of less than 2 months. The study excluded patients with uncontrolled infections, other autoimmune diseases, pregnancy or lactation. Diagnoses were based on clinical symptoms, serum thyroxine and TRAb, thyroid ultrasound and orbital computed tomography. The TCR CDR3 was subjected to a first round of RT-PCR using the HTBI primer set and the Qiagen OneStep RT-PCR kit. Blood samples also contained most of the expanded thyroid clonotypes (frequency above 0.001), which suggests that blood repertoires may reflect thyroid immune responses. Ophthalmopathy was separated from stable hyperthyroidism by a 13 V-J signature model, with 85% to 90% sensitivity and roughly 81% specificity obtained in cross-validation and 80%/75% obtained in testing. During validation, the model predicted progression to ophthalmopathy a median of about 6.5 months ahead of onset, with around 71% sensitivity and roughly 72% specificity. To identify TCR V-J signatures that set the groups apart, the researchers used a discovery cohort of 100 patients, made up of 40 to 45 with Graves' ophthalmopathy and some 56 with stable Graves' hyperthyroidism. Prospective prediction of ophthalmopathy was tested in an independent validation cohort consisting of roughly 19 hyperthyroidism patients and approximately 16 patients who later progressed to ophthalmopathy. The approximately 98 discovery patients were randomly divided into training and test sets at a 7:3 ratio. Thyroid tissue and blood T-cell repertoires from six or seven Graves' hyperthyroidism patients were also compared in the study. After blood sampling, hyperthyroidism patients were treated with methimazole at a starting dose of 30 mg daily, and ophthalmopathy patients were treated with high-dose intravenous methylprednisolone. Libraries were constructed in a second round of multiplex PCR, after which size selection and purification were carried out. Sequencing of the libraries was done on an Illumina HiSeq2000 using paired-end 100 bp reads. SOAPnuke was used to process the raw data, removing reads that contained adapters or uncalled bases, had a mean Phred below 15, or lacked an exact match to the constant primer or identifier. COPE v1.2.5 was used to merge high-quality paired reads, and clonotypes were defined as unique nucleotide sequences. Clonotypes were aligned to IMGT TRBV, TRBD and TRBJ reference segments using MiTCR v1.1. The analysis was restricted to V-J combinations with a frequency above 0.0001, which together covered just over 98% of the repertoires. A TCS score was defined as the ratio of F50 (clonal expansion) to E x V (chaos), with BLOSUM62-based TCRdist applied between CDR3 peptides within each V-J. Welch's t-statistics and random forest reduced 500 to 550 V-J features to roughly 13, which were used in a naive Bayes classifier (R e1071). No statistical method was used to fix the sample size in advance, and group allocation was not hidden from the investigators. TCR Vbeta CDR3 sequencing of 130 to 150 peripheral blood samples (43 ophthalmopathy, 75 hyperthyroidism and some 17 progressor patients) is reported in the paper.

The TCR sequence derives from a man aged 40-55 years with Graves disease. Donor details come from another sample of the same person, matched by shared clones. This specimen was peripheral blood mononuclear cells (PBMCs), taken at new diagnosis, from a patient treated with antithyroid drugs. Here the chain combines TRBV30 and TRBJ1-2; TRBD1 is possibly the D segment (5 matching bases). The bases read TGTGCCCGCGGAGTTGTGGGGGGTTCTAACTATGGCTACACCTTC. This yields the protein CARGVVGGSNYGYTF.